This T cell receptor (beta chain) stems from a study of technical replicates of blood from a few donors. Profiling relied on immunoSEQ multiplex PCR, and the TCRdb table lists in-frame clones only, not all of them. The sample has about 56,000 clones, over 90% seen once; the top ten hold roughly 3.1%. The germline V gene has CDR1 SGDLS and CDR2 YYNGEE. The trim removed 1 base at V and 4 bases at J, leaving 7 bases unmatched. The CDR3 contains 17 residues. The rearrangement uses TRBV9 and TRBJ2-1; TRBD2 matches 11 bases. The sequence was collected from a human donor in good health. Some clones in this sample may be carry-over from other donors' samples. Sequenced input: PBMCs. The CDR3 loop reads CASSVIGGTSGYNEQFF. The CDR3 DNA is TGTGCCAGCAGCGTAATAGGTGGGACTAGCGGTTACAATGAGCAGTTCTTC.